One and the same sample provided the 25 T cell receptor beta chains below, sequenced in a study of T cell responses to AZD1222 COVID-19 vaccine. Using immunoSEQ multiplex PCR, the repertoire was profiled, and TCRdb retains in-frame clones only, with some absent. Of 250,000 to 300,000 clones in the sample, 90% to 95% were seen once. The input for sequencing was peripheral blood, taken 28 days after the second AZD1222 dose. Receptors originate from an adult who received the AZD1222 COVID-19 vaccine.

CDR3: CASSGGGTQETQYF. The DNA for the CDR3 is TGCGCCAGCAGCGGGGGAGGCACCCAAGAGACCCAGTACTTC. This rearrangement joins TRBV5-1 to TRBJ2-5; weak D call: TRBD2 (6 bases). Germline V gene sequence: CDR1 SGHRS, CDR2 YFSETQ. CDR3 size: 14 residues. The V gene lost 4 bases and the J gene lost 1 base, with 11 bases spanning the gap.

The V call is TRBV5-1, the J call TRBJ2-3; 8 bases align to TRBD2. The CDR3 extends over 19 amino acids. J gave up 1 base and V 5 bases, and 18 bases lay outside the gene matches. Germline-derived CDR1 and CDR2 are SGHRS and YFSETQ. The CDR3 sequence is CASSRGAGAGLTGTDTQYF. For the CDR3, the DNA is TGCGCCAGCAGTCGTGGAGCGGGAGCGGGCCTAACAGGCACAGATACGCAGTATTTT.

The gene calls are TRBV9 and TRBJ2-3, with 7 bases that match TRBD2. The CDR3 is 16 amino acids. From germline, CDR1 is SGDLS and CDR2 YYNGEE. V dropped 2 bases and J dropped 0; count of bases not matched to a gene: 6. This chain's CDR3 is CASSVGGSYSTDTQYF. The CDR3 nucleotides read TGTGCCAGCAGCGTGGGGGGGAGTTATAGCACAGATACGCAGTATTTT.

This rearrangement joins TRBV24-1 to TRBJ1-2, with D tentatively TRBD1 (6 bases). The CDR3 spans 17 residues. Trimming stripped 4 bases from V and 9 bases from J, with 26 bases between. Germline V gene sequence: CDR1 KGHDR, CDR2 SFDVKD. CDR3 nucleotide sequence: TGTGCCACCAGTGACCCTAACAGGGACACGGGGCTCTGGAGCTACACCTTC. Its protein product is CATSDPNRDTGLWSYTF.

The gene calls are TRBV24-1 and TRBJ1-5; no clear D gene. The CDR3 totals 16 residues. V was pared by 9 bases and J by 2 bases, with 19 bases between. Germline V gene sequence: CDR1 KGHDR, CDR2 SFDVKD. The CDR3 DNA follows: TGTGCCACCCCCCCCCGGAGGGAGAGGCGCAATCAGCCCCAGCATTTT. Translated, it gives CATPPRRERRNQPQHF.

J is TRBJ1-1 and V is TRBV11-2; D is undetermined. The V end lost 3 bases, the J end lost 0 bases, and 14 bases lay between the germline ends. This CDR3 is built from 16 residues. Germline CDR1 is SGHAT and CDR2 is FQNNGV. The CDR3 bases are TGTGCCAGCAGCTTGGGCGGAAGCTGGGTGAACACTGAAGCTTTCTTT. This translates into CASSLGGSWVNTEAFF. Full variable domain (missing parts from reference TRBV11-2 and TRBJ1-1): EAGVAQSPRYKIIEKRQSVAFWCNPISGHATLYWYQQILGQGPKLLIQFQNNGVVDDSQLPKDRFSAERLKGVDSTLKIQPAKLEDSAVYLCASSLGGSWVNTEAFFGQGTRLTVV.

The chain uses TRBV15 and TRBJ1-2, with 9 positions matching TRBD1. V gave up 4 bases and J gave up 4 bases; unmatched junction bases: 7. CDR3 size: 15 residues. From germline, CDR1 is LNHNV and CDR2 YYDKDF (reference sequence). The CDR3 sequence is CATSIGQGPLYGYTF. CDR3 coding DNA: TGTGCCACCAGCATCGGACAGGGGCCACTCTATGGCTACACCTTC.

This chain links TRBV5-1 with TRBJ2-3; D remains ambiguous. Trimming took off 4 bases at V and 2 bases at J, with 11 bases between the two ends. This CDR3 is 14 amino acids long. Germline loops: CDR1 SGHRS, CDR2 YFSETQ. The CDR3 region is CASSRNDFTDTQYF. As DNA, the CDR3 is TGCGCCAGCAGCCGAAACGATTTCACAGATACGCAGTATTTT.

The chain combines TRBV2 with TRBJ1-5; 8 bases agree with TRBD1. The CDR3 runs to 16 residues. The trim removed 7 bases at V and 2 bases at J, leaving 10 bases unmatched. Per germline, CDR1 SNHLY and CDR2 FYNNEI. This CDR3 is CASKGIRGQGNQPQHF. CDR3 DNA: TGTGCCAGCAAGGGGATAAGGGGACAGGGCAATCAGCCCCAGCATTTT.

The chain joins TRBV15 to TRBJ2-7; 10 bases map to TRBD1. The CDR3 loop spans 14 amino acids. From germline, CDR1 is LNHNV and CDR2 YYDKDF (reference sequence). The ends lost 5 bases at V and 6 bases at J; junction bases unmatched: 7. Here the CDR3 reads CATSPRTGGIEQYF. The DNA of the CDR3 is TGTGCCACCAGCCCCCGGACAGGGGGGATCGAGCAGTACTTC.

Note on this clone: Other DNA sequences in this sample translate to the same CDR3. The chain uses TRBV27 and TRBJ2-7; maybe TRBD1 (6 bases). Deletions cut 6 bases from V and 3 bases from J, with 6 bases between. CDR1 MNHEY and CDR2 SMNVEV come from the germline V gene (reference sequence). The CDR3 length is 11 residues. The CDR3 DNA reads as TGTGCCAGCAGGACAGGCTACGAGCAGTACTTC. As protein: CASRTGYEQYF.

V usage is TRBV9 and J usage is TRBJ1-2; the match to TRBD1 covers 9 bases. Per the germline V gene, CDR1 is SGDLS and CDR2 is YYNGEE. V shed 1 base, J shed 8 bases, and the junction held 27 bases outside the gene matches. CDR3 length: 21 amino acids. DNA of the CDR3: TGTGCCAGCAGCGTAATCCCTCGCAGGGCGGGACAGGGCCTTACAGGGGGAGGCTACACCTTC. Its protein product is CASSVIPRRAGQGLTGGGYTF.

The rearrangement uses TRBV14 and TRBJ1-1; 8 nucleotides agree with TRBD1. In germline, CDR1 is SGHDN, CDR2 FVKESK. The CDR3 is 13 residues long. After removal of 4 bases from V and 5 bases from J, the junction contained 3 bases not matched to a gene. CDR3 protein: CASSLDRGTEAFF. In DNA form, the CDR3 reads TGTGCCAGCAGCCTTGACAGGGGAACTGAAGCTTTCTTT. The whole variable domain, filled in from reference TRBV14 and TRBJ1-1, reads EAGVTQFPSHSVIEKGQTVTLRCDPISGHDNLYWYRRVMGKEIKFLLHFVKESKQDESGMPNNRFLAERTGGTYSTLKVQPAELEDSGVYFCASSLDRGTEAFFGQGTRLTVV.

The J gene is TRBJ1-2, the V gene TRBV7-2; a weak D match, TRBD1 (6 bases). Germline CDR1 and CDR2: SGHTA and FQGNSA. V was clipped by 5 bases and J by 8 bases, with 15 bases between them. The CDR3 has 13 residues. CDR3 nucleotides: TGTGCCAGCAGCAACGACAGGATGCGGGGCTACACCTTC. This encodes CASSNDRMRGYTF.

This clone has only one observation. This rearrangement joins TRBV11-3 to TRBJ2-1, with 7 positions matching TRBD1. Germline V gene sequence: CDR1 SGHNT, CDR2 YENEEA. V lost 5 bases and J lost 7; bases outside the gene matches: 8. This CDR3 is 14 amino acids long. The CDR3 DNA reads as TGTGCCAGCAGCCCACAGGGGTCTAAGAATGAGCAGTTCTTC. Translated, it gives CASSPQGSKNEQFF.

The V call is TRBV5-5, the J call TRBJ1-2; D ambiguous. This CDR3 spans 17 amino acids. Germline CDR1 reads SGHKS; CDR2 reads YYEKEE (reference sequence). Trimming pared 0 bases from V and 8 bases from J, leaving 23 bases between. CDR3 protein: CASSLEETFTHPWGYTF. DNA of the CDR3: TGTGCCAGCAGCTTGGAAGAGACATTTACTCACCCCTGGGGCTACACCTTC.

The chain employs TRBV6-2 or TRBV6-3 and TRBJ2-5; TRBD1 is a possible D gene (7 bases). Per germline, CDR1 MNHEY and CDR2 SVGEGT. The V end was cut by 4 bases, the J end by 5 bases, with 11 bases between. This CDR3 is built from 13 residues. The CDR3: CASSLQGRETQYF. The CDR3 DNA reads as TGTGCCAGCAGTTTACAGGGGAGGGAGACCCAGTACTTC.

V is TRBV7-2 and J is TRBJ2-2; D possibly corresponds to TRBD1 (5 bases). V was trimmed by 1 base and J by 2 bases, leaving 8 bases between them. The V gene's germline CDR1 is SGHTA and CDR2 FQGNSA. The CDR3 contains 15 residues. The CDR3 loop reads CASSLEDTNTGELFF. In nucleotides, the CDR3 is TGTGCCAGCAGCTTAGAGGACACCAACACCGGGGAGCTGTTTTTT.

This rearrangement joins TRBV19 to TRBJ1-2, with TRBD1 identical over 8 bases. Germline values: CDR1 LNHDA, CDR2 SQIVND (reference sequence). The J segment lost 8 bases and the V segment lost 3 bases, leaving 11 bases of the junction unmatched. This CDR3 is 15 amino acids long. In DNA, the CDR3 is TGTGCCAGTAGTATGAGGGACAGGCTCTCTGGAGGCTACACCTTC. Residues: CASSMRDRLSGGYTF.

The rearrangement joins TRBV2 to TRBJ2-1, with 8 nucleotides matching TRBD2. The V segment lost 11 bases and the J segment 5 bases; nucleotides outside the gene matches: 5. The CDR3 is 12 residues long. The germline gives CDR1 SNHLY, CDR2 FYNNEI. The chain's CDR3 is CAGTRLDNEQFF. CDR3 bases: TGTGCCGGGACTAGATTGGACAATGAGCAGTTCTTC. Drawing the rest from reference TRBV2 and TRBJ2-1, the complete variable domain is EPEVTQTPSHQVTQMGQEVILRCVPISNHLYFYWYRQILGQKVEFLVSFYNNEISEKSEIFDDQFSVERPDGSNFTLKIRSTKLEDSAMYFCAGTRLDNEQFFGPGTRLTVL.

The J gene is TRBJ1-1, the V gene TRBV12-3 or TRBV12-4; D gene uncertain. Trimming shortened V by 5 bases and J by 4 bases, and 5 bases separated the two germline ends. The CDR3 has 11 residues. Here the CDR3 reads CASSKLTEAFF. For the CDR3, the DNA is TGTGCCAGCAGTAAACTCACTGAAGCTTTCTTT.

The chain recombines TRBV6-5 with TRBJ2-3, with 12 bases aligning to TRBD2. Germline V gives CDR1 MNHEY, CDR2 SVGAGI. V gave up 6 bases and J gave up 6 bases; unmatched junction bases: 4. CDR3 size: 14 residues. CDR3: CASRRLAGADTQYF. CDR3 nucleotides: TGTGCCAGCAGAAGACTAGCGGGGGCCGATACGCAGTATTTT.

Written as DNA, the CDR3 is TGTGCCAGCAGTGACGGGATGACTTATGGCTACACCTTC. Translated: CASSDGMTYGYTF. The rearrangement joins TRBV25-1 to TRBJ1-2; D is undetermined. Germline V lookup: CDR1 MGHDK, CDR2 SYGVNS. The CDR3 covers 13 residues. Trimming left V 3 bases short and J 5 bases short, with 10 bases between.

This clone was counted once. Since no conserved phenylalanine or tryptophan closes the CDR3, a read error is the likely cause. No DNA is shown, since the ends of the CDR3 on it are uncertain; the CDR3 is the one TCRdb lists. This chain joins TRBV4-1 and TRBJ2-7; TRBD2, the table's D call, was not compared with the DNA. Inclusive of both ends, the CDR3 amounts to 9 amino acids. Germline V lookup: CDR1 MGHRA, CDR2 YSYEKL. This chain's CDR3 is CASSQDPGL.

This clone was observed a single time. The gene calls are TRBV2 and TRBJ1-2, with 7 nucleotides matching TRBD1. Germline V gene data show CDR1 as SNHLY and CDR2 as FYNNEI. J lost 0 bases, V lost 5 bases, and 6 bases had no gene match. The CDR3 is 15 amino acids. CDR3 coding DNA: TGTGCCAGCAGTTTGGGACAGTCTTCTAACTATGGCTACACCTTC. The encoded protein is CASSLGQSSNYGYTF.